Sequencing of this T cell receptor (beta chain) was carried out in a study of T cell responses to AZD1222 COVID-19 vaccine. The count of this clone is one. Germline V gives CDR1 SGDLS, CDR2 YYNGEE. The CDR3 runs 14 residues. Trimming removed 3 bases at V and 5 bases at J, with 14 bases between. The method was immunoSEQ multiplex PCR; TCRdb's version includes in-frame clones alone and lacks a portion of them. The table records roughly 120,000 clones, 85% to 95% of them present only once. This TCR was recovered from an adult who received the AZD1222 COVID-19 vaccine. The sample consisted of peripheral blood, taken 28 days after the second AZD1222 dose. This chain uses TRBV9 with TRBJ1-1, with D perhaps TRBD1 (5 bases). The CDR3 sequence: CASSGGPEGTEAFF. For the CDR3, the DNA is TGTGCCAGCAGCGGGGGACCCGAGGGTACTGAAGCTTTCTTT.